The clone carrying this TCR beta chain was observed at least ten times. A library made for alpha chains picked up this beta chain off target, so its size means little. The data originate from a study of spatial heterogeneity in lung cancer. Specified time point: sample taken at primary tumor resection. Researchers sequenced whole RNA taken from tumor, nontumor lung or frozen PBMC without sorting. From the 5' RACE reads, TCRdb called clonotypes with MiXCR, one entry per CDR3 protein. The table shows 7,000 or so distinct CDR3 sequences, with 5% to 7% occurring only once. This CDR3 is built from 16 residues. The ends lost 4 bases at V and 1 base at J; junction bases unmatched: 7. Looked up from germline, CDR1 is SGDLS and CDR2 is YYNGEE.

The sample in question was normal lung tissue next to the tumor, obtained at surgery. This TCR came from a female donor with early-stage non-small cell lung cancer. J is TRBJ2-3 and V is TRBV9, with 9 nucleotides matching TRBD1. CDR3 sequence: CASSPRTGEGTDTQYF. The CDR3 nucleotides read TGTGCCAGCAGCCCTAGGACAGGGGAGGGCACAGATACGCAGTATTTT.